This TCR beta chain was observed in a study of shared clonotypes between healthy human individuals. About the research overall: Every donor yielded three CD4 naive, three CD4 memory, two CD8 naive and one CD8 memory plate. Notes on the study in general: In general, naive subsets displayed greater estimated richness than memory subsets did.

Repertoires were generated with immunoSEQ multiplex PCR, while TCRdb's copy carries only in-frame clones and drops some. Here the sample spans 2 million to 2.5 million clones, about 95% being singletons. As concerns this clone: Its antigen is currently unknown.

CD45RO-negative cells were positively selected for CCR7, leaving out terminally differentiated effector memory CD45RA+ cells. Per germline, CDR1 MNHNS and CDR2 SASEGT. The CDR3 contains 13 residues. J lost 6 bases, V lost 4 bases, and 5 bases had no gene match. The chain combines TRBV6-1 with TRBJ2-7; 8 positions agree with TRBD1. The receptor comes from a young man in good health. Sequenced sample: naive CD8+ T cells sorted from blood. The CDR3 spells CASSGTGLGEQYF. The CDR3 DNA sequence: TGTGCCAGCAGTGGGACAGGGCTGGGCGAGCAGTACTTC.